This is a list of T cell receptor beta chains from one sample in a study of breast tumors, draining lymph nodes, adjacent tissues. TCRdb redid the calling of the multiplex PCR reads with MiXCR, one entry per CDR3 protein. The table lists approximately 150,000 distinct CDR3 sequences, approximately 29% of them singletons, with 2% to 2.5% in the top ten. The sample consisted of axillary lymph node tissue. Receptors originate from a female donor with breast cancer. Some clones in this sample may be carry-over from other donors' samples. Each CDR3 is given with its conserved first and last residue. A D gene is named only where the DNA matches it firmly. Rows may omit the clone size; those that give it use once, few, many or a size class.

size: NA
D: NA
V: TRBV5-1
J: TRBJ1-2
DNA: TGCGCCAGCAGCCCCTCGGGGGCGCACGGCTACACCTTC
CDR3: CASSPSGAHGYTF

size: many
D: TRBD2
V: TRBV7-2
J: TRBJ2-3
DNA: TGTGCCAGCAGCGATAGCGGGGGGCTATTGCAGTATTTT
CDR3: CASSDSGGLLQYF

size: many
D: TRBD1
V: TRBV19
J: TRBJ2-1
DNA: TGTGCCAGTAGGCCTGGGGGACAGGGATCCTACAAGCAGTTCTTC
CDR3: CASRPGGQGSYKQFF

size: many
D: TRBD2
V: TRBV9
J: TRBJ2-3
DNA: TGTGCCAGCAGCGTTGGGACTAGCGGGGGGTGGGGTACGCAGTATTTT
CDR3: CASSVGTSGGWGTQYF

size: few
D: NA
V: TRBV19
J: TRBJ1-6
DNA: TGTGCCAGTAGTATAAATTCACCCCTCCACTTT
CDR3: CASSINSPLHF

size: many
D: NA
V: TRBV6-1
J: TRBJ1-4
DNA: TGTGCCAGCAGTTTATCAGGGGAAAAACTGTTTTTT
CDR3: CASSLSGEKLFF

size: many
D: TRBD1
V: TRBV6-5
J: TRBJ2-6
DNA: TGTGCCAGCAGTTACTCAGGGGGACAGGGGATAGCTGGGGCCAACGTCCTGACTTTC
CDR3: CASSYSGGQGIAGANVLTF

size: NA
D: NA
V: TRBV5-5
J: TRBJ2-7
DNA: TGTGCCAGCAGCTTAAACGGGTTCTCCTACGAGCAGTACTTC
CDR3: CASSLNGFSYEQYF

size: few
D: NA
V: TRBV10-3
J: TRBJ1-1
DNA: TGTGCCATCAGTGAGCTCGATACTGAAGCTTTCTTT
CDR3: CAISELDTEAFF

size: many
D: TRBD2
V: TRBV7-7
J: TRBJ2-5
DNA: TGTGCTAGCAGCAAGCGGGGGGGATCTCAAGAGACCCAGTACTTC
CDR3: CASSKRGGSQETQYF

size: NA
D: NA
V: TRBV4-2
J: TRBJ1-6
DNA: TGTGCCAGCAGCCGTCCGGTGAGGGATTCACCCCTCCACTTT
CDR3: CASSRPVRDSPLHF

size: NA
D: TRBD2
V: TRBV29-1
J: TRBJ2-1
DNA: TGCAGCGTCGGACTAGCGGGGGGGAGCAATGAGCAGTTCTTC
CDR3: CSVGLAGGSNEQFF

size: many
D: NA
V: TRBV6-6
J: TRBJ2-7
DNA: TGTGCCAGCAGTTACCAGGACAGCTACGAGCAGTACTTC
CDR3: CASSYQDSYEQYF

size: many
D: TRBD1
V: TRBV27
J: TRBJ1-6
DNA: TGTGCCAGCAGCTTCCGGGACAGTAATTCACCCCTCCACTTT
CDR3: CASSFRDSNSPLHF

size: many
D: NA
V: TRBV6-5
J: TRBJ2-7
DNA: TGTGCCAGCAGTCACAGGGAAGGACAGTACTTC
CDR3: CASSHREGQYF

size: NA
D: NA
V: TRBV24-1
J: TRBJ1-6
DNA: TGTGCTATCGAGGGCGGTGATTCACCCCTCCACTTT
CDR3: CAIEGGDSPLHF

size: many
D: NA
V: TRBV11-2
J: TRBJ1-2
DNA: TGTGCCAGCAGCTTAGGGGCCGGCTATGGCTACACCTTC
CDR3: CASSLGAGYGYTF

size: many
D: NA
V: TRBV6-4
J: TRBJ1-2
DNA: TGTGCCAGCAGTGAAAAGTGGGGGGCGAACTATGGCTACACCTTC
CDR3: CASSEKWGANYGYTF

size: many
D: TRBD1
V: TRBV5-8
J: TRBJ1-2
DNA: TGTGCCAGCAGCGACGGACAGGTGATTAACTATGGCTACACCTTC
CDR3: CASSDGQVINYGYTF

size: many
D: NA
V: TRBV6-1
J: TRBJ2-7
DNA: TGTGCCAGCAGCCCACAACAGTACGAGCAGTACTTC
CDR3: CASSPQQYEQYF

size: many
D: NA
V: TRBV7-2
J: TRBJ2-5
DNA: TGTGCCAGCAGCCGAGATTTTGAGACCCAGTACTTC
CDR3: CASSRDFETQYF

size: few
D: NA
V: TRBV10-1
J: TRBJ1-2
DNA: TGCGCCAGCAGTGAGAGCTTGGACGGACAGACCCTCTTC
CDR3: CASSESLDGQTLF

size: many
D: TRBD1
V: TRBV7-6
J: TRBJ1-2
DNA: TGTGCCAGCAGCCTTGGCCCGGGACAGGGCTATGGCTACCCCTTC
CDR3: CASSLGPGQGYGYPF

size: many
D: TRBD1
V: TRBV2
J: TRBJ2-3
DNA: TGTGCCAGCAGCGTTTCTGGACAGGGGGGAGATACGCAGTATTTT
CDR3: CASSVSGQGGDTQYF

size: NA
D: TRBD1
V: TRBV6-2/TRBV6-3
J: TRBJ1-4
DNA: TGTGCCAGCAGGACCCTACGGGACCGCCCCCGACAGGGGGAAAAACTGTTTTTT
CDR3: CASRTLRDRPRQGEKLFF

size: many
D: NA
V: TRBV2
J: TRBJ2-2
DNA: TGTGCCAGCAGTGAAGAGAAGTCGGCAGGCGGGGAGCTGTTTTTT
CDR3: CASSEEKSAGGELFF

size: many
D: NA
V: TRBV2
J: TRBJ1-3
DNA: TGTGCCAGCCGATCGATCCGTGTAGTTGGAAACACCATATATTTT
CDR3: CASRSIRVVGNTIYF

size: many
D: TRBD2
V: TRBV12-3/TRBV12-4
J: TRBJ2-7
DNA: TGTGCCAGCAGTTTAGTTGGGGGGGAAAGCTCCTACGAGCAGTACTTC
CDR3: CASSLVGGESSYEQYF

size: NA
D: TRBD1
V: TRBV2
J: TRBJ2-6
DNA: TGTGCCAGCAGCGGACAGGGACTTAACTCTGGGGCCAACGTCCTGACTTTC
CDR3: CASSGQGLNSGANVLTF

size: many
D: TRBD1
V: TRBV20-1
J: TRBJ1-6
DNA: TGCAGTGCTAGAGAGGTCGCGACAGGGGGAAAATCACCCCTCCACTTT
CDR3: CSAREVATGGKSPLHF

size: many
D: NA
V: TRBV5-1
J: TRBJ2-3
DNA: TGCGCCAGCAGCTTGGGGGGCGGGGGCACAGATACGCAGTATTTT
CDR3: CASSLGGGGTDTQYF

size: many
D: NA
V: TRBV30
J: TRBJ1-6
DNA: TGTGCCTGGGACCTAGGAGGGGGGAATTCACCCCTCCACTTT
CDR3: CAWDLGGGNSPLHF